This T cell receptor beta chain was captured by sequencing in a study of T-cell reconstitution after alpha-beta-depleted transplantation in children. Germline V lookup: CDR1 MNHEY, CDR2 SVGEGT. V lost 2 bases to trimming and J lost 1 base, with 9 bases between them. The CDR3 is 15 residues long. For TCRbeta, the library was prepared with unique molecular identifiers. TCRdb re-called the PCR reads with MiXCR, one entry per CDR3 protein. The table has roughly 500,000 distinct CDR3 sequences, 32% seen once. The receptor was derived from a human donor who donated a stem cell graft to a child with aplastic anemia. This material consisted of PBMCs from the stem cell graft donor, taken from the stem cell graft. The chain couples TRBV6-2 or TRBV6-3 to TRBJ2-4; a weak D match, TRBD1 (6 bases). CDR3 coding DNA: TGTGCCAGCAGTTACGGGGGCACTGCCAAAAACATTCAGTACTTC. It codes for CASSYGGTAKNIQYF.